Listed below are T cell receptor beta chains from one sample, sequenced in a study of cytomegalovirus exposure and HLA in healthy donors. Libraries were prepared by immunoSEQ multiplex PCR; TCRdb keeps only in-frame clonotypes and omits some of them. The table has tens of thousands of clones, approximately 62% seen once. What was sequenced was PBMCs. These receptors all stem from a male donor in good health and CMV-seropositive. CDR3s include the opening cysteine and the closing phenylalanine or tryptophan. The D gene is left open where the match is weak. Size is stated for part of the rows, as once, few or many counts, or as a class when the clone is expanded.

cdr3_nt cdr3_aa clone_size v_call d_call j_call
TGTGCCAGCAGCCAAGACCCGGGAGCCTTGAACACTGAAGCTTTCTTT CASSQDPGALNTEAFF - TRBV14 - TRBJ1-1
TGCAGCGTCGAAGGACAGGGGGAAAAACTGTTTTTT CSVEGQGEKLFF few TRBV29-1 TRBD1 TRBJ1-4
TGTGCCAGCTCACCAGGGGCTCGGAGCGAGCAGTACTTC CASSPGARSEQYF few TRBV18 - TRBJ2-7
TGTGCCAGCAGCCCACAGGGAGGGCTTGGGTATGAGCAGTTCTTC CASSPQGGLGYEQFF - TRBV14 - TRBJ2-1
TGTGCCAGCCGCGGTCTCCGCCGGACTAGAAATGAGCAGTTCTTC CASRGLRRTRNEQFF - TRBV28 TRBD2 TRBJ2-1
TGTGCCAGCAGTTACATCGCAGGGTTTGGCTACACCTTC CASSYIAGFGYTF large TRBV6-5 - TRBJ1-2
TGTGCCAGCAGTCCCGGGACTACCGAGTCGGAGACCCAGTACTTC CASSPGTTESETQYF - TRBV2 TRBD2 TRBJ2-5
TGCGCCAGCAGTAGGACAGGGGTCTTCGGAGAGACCCAGTACTTC CASSRTGVFGETQYF few TRBV5-1 TRBD1 TRBJ2-5
TGTGCCAGCAGTGAACAGGCTGGGAGCTACAATGAGCAGTTCTTC CASSEQAGSYNEQFF - TRBV6-1 - TRBJ2-1
TGTGCCAGCAGCTCGCGGGAATATCAGCCCCAGCATTTT CASSSREYQPQHF - TRBV7-2 - TRBJ1-5
TGTGCCAGCAGCTCTTCCCCAACAGGGATAAGAAACACCATATATTTT CASSSSPTGIRNTIYF - TRBV7-9 - TRBJ1-3
TGTGCCTGGAGTGGTTTGTCCAGCGGGATTGGGGAGCAGTACTTC CAWSGLSSGIGEQYF - TRBV30 TRBD2 TRBJ2-5
TGTGCCAGCAGCTCCCCAGAGGGATATGGCTACACCTTC CASSSPEGYGYTF - TRBV5-6 - TRBJ1-2
TGTGCCAGCAGCCCCGAGGGGGTCAAGCAGTATTTT CASSPEGVKQYF few TRBV11-2 - TRBJ2-3
TGTGCCAGCAGTAGGGAGCCTAATGGCTACACCTTC CASSREPNGYTF once TRBV7-8 - TRBJ1-2
TGTGCCAGCAGTGATAGCGGACAAGAGACCCAGTACTTC CASSDSGQETQYF - TRBV2 - TRBJ2-5
TGTGCCAGCAGTTACTCGAAGGGGCTCCGTGGCTACACCTTC CASSYSKGLRGYTF - TRBV6-5 - TRBJ1-2
TGTGCCATCAGTGAAGGGACACCGAATCAGCCCCAGCATTTT CAISEGTPNQPQHF - TRBV10-3 - TRBJ1-5
TGTGCCAGCAGCTTAAACTCCTCTCCAAGCGAGCAGTACTTC CASSLNSSPSEQYF few TRBV7-2 - TRBJ2-7
TGTGCCAGCAGTTCGACAGGGGCCGGAAACACCATATATTTT CASSSTGAGNTIYF - TRBV6-6 TRBD1 TRBJ1-3
TGTGCCAGCAGTGACTTAGGTTCGGGGTCGGGAAACACCATATATTTT CASSDLGSGSGNTIYF few TRBV6-4 - TRBJ1-3
TGTGCCAGCAGCTTGGTGGGCGGGGGTTATAGCACAGATACGCAGTATTTT CASSLVGGGYSTDTQYF - TRBV5-4 TRBD2 TRBJ2-3